This entry lists 11 T cell receptor beta chains sequenced from one sample in a study of OX40 agonist ivuxolimab in advanced cancers. Generated by immunoSEQ multiplex PCR, the TCRdb table keeps only in-frame clones and is missing some. This table holds about 100,000 clones, around 93% found once. The sequenced sample was CD4+ or CD8+ T cells sorted from blood, obtained in a trial of the OX40 agonist ivuxolimab. These receptor sequences come from an adult with an advanced solid tumor such as melanoma, head and neck, liver or kidney cancer.

The genes are TRBV7-3 and TRBJ2-7; possible D gene TRBD1, 5 bases. V shed 8 bases and J shed 2 bases, with 19 bases lying between them. The CDR3 is made up of 15 amino acids. CDR1 SGHTA and CDR2 FQGTGA come from the germline V gene. CDR3 protein: CASWKGRPATYEQYF. The CDR3 nucleotides are TGTGCCAGCTGGAAGGGGCGACCCGCCACCTACGAGCAGTACTTC.

This sequence joins TRBV9 and TRBJ1-1; D ambiguous. In germline, CDR1 is SGDLS, CDR2 YYNGEE. V was pared by 0 bases and J by 6 bases, with 9 bases between. The CDR3 runs to 13 residues. CDR3 protein: CASSVAQGSEAFF. In DNA form, the CDR3 reads TGTGCCAGCAGCGTAGCTCAAGGTTCTGAAGCTTTCTTT.

The chain recombines TRBV30 with TRBJ2-5; 11 bases fit TRBD2. CDR1 is GTSNPN and CDR2 is SVGIG in the germline V gene (reference sequence). The junction had 13 bases not matched to a gene; V was cut back by 2 bases and J by 5 bases. CDR3 size: 17 residues. The DNA of the CDR3 is TGTGCCTGGAGTAAGGGGCTAGCGGGGGGAGCCGAGGAGACCCAGTACTTC. It translates to CAWSKGLAGGAEETQYF.

CDR3 sequence reads: CASSALGQGDYEQYF. CDR3 sequence (DNA): TGTGCCAGCAGTGCTTTAGGACAGGGGGACTACGAGCAGTACTTC. The chain couples TRBV6-5 to TRBJ2-7; 10 positions agree with TRBD1. The V gene end was trimmed by 5 bases and the J gene end by 3 bases; junction bases not matched to a gene: 7. The CDR3 extends over 15 amino acids. CDR1 and CDR2 from the germline V gene are MNHEY and SVGAGI.

The rearrangement links TRBV5-4 to TRBJ1-3; a possible D gene is TRBD1 (6 bases). V shed 0 bases and J shed 0 bases, with 10 bases lying between them. This CDR3 spans 16 amino acids. Germline V gene lookup returns CDR1 SGHNT and CDR2 YYREEE (reference sequence). DNA of the CDR3: TGTGCCAGCAGCTTGGGACAGGTGTCCTCTGGAAACACCATATATTTT. Translated: CASSLGQVSSGNTIYF.

V usage is TRBV5-4 and J usage is TRBJ2-7; TRBD2 agrees at 8 bases. The germline CDR1 and CDR2 sequences are SGHNT and YYREEE (reference sequence). V trimming: 4 bases; J trimming: 1 base; junction bases outside the gene matches: 13. The CDR3 is made up of 17 amino acids. As DNA, the CDR3 is TGTGCCAGCAGCCCCTTCTCCCCGCGGGAGGCGTCCTACGAGCAGTACTTC. This encodes CASSPFSPREASYEQYF. The full variable domain, with the rest looked up from reference TRBV5-4 and TRBJ2-7, is ETGVTQSPTHLIKTRGQQVTLRCSSQSGHNTVSWYQQALGQGPQFIFQYYREEENGRGNFPPRFSGLQFPNYSSELNVNALELDDSALYLCASSPFSPREASYEQYFGPGTRLTVT.

The CDR3 region is CASSPGTGANQETQYF. Written as DNA, the CDR3 is TGCGCCAGCAGCCCCGGGACAGGGGCCAACCAAGAGACCCAGTACTTC. This chain uses TRBV5-1 with TRBJ2-5; 10 positions match TRBD1. This CDR3 has 16 amino acids. CDR1 and CDR2 (germline): SGHRS, YFSETQ. Losses at the gene ends were 4 bases for V and 0 bases for J; bases not matched to a gene: 6.

The count of this clone is one. This rearrangement joins TRBV19 to TRBJ1-1, with 7 positions matching TRBD1. Germline CDR1 LNHDA, CDR2 SQIVND (reference sequence). The CDR3 is 18 amino acids. The ends lost 9 bases at V and 4 bases at J; junction bases unmatched: 23. The CDR3 nucleotides read TGTGCCAGCAGGAATTCTATTACGCGACAGGGAGAGGGCACTGAAGCTTTCTTT. This translates into CASRNSITRQGEGTEAFF.

This clone was seen only once. V and J are TRBV7-6 and TRBJ2-7; D uncertain. Germline CDR1 and CDR2: SGHVS and FNYEAQ. V was clipped by 0 bases and J by 1 base, with 16 bases between them. The CDR3 has 17 amino acids. CDR3 residues: CASSLAGRASPSYEQYF. The CDR3 bases are TGTGCCAGCAGCTTAGCGGGTAGGGCTAGTCCTTCCTACGAGCAGTACTTC.

Turning to this clone: Different DNA sequences within this sample yield the same CDR3. The rearrangement uses TRBV15 and TRBJ1-5; TRBD1 aligns across 7 bases. The CDR3 is 17 amino acids. V shed 4 bases, J shed 2 bases, and the junction held 11 bases outside the gene matches. Germline CDR1 LNHNV, CDR2 YYDKDF (reference sequence). The CDR3 region has the DNA TGTGCCACCAGCACAGACAGGGAAGGAGGGGGCAATCAGCCCCAGCATTTT. Protein: CATSTDREGGGNQPQHF.

This clone was detected only a few times. The chain uses TRBV11-2 and TRBJ2-2; tentative D call: TRBD1 (5 bases). Germline-derived CDR1 and CDR2 are SGHAT and FQNNGV. The CDR3 spans 13 residues. V dropped 6 bases and J dropped 3 bases, with 8 bases sitting between them. This CDR3 is CASRGRDTGELFF. The CDR3 nucleotides are TGTGCCAGCAGGGGGCGCGACACCGGGGAGCTGTTTTTT.